This TCR beta chain comes out of a study of T cell changes during pregnancy in multiple sclerosis. Profiled with immunoSEQ multiplex PCR; TCRdb holds only in-frame clones, not every one. The data show 65,000 to 95,000 clones, with about 88% seen just once and 1.9% held by the top ten. The CDR3 loop spans 16 amino acids. Germline V gene sequence: CDR1 SGHRS, CDR2 YFSETQ. Trimming cost V 2 bases and J 4 bases; bases outside gene matches: 7. The genes are TRBV5-1 and TRBJ2-1; the match to TRBD2 covers 9 bases. Sequenced material: peripheral blood, taken before pregnancy. The clonotype comes from a female donor with multiple sclerosis, enrolled in a pregnancy study. The CDR3 loop is CASSLNSGGSYNEQFF. The CDR3 coding sequence is TGCGCCAGCAGCTTAAATAGCGGGGGTTCATACAATGAGCAGTTCTTC.